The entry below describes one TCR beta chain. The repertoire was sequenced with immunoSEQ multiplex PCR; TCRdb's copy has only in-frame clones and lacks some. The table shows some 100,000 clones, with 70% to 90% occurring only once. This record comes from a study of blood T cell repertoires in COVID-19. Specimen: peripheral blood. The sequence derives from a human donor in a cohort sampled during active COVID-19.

The CDR3 nucleotides are TGTGCCAGCAGCTCCCGATGGGACAGCGGGAGCACAGATACGCAGTATTTT. It yields the protein CASSSRWDSGSTDTQYF. V and J are TRBV7-2 and TRBJ2-3; D is perhaps TRBD1 (7 bases). V was shortened by 4 bases and J by 0 bases, with 17 bases between the two germline ends. The CDR3 spans 17 residues. CDR1 is SGHTA and CDR2 is FQGNSA in the germline V gene.